The 2 T cell receptor beta chains below were found in one sample sequenced in a study of blood T cell repertoires in COVID-19. Assay used: immunoSEQ multiplex PCR; TCRdb lists only in-frame clones, some missing. The sample carries 50,000 to 70,000 clones, 65% to 85% recorded once. Material for sequencing was peripheral blood. The receptors come from a man between 65 and 80 years old with active COVID-19.

The chain couples TRBV6-2 or TRBV6-3 to TRBJ1-1; TRBD1 agrees at 8 bases. CDR1 is MNHEY and CDR2 is SVGEGT in the germline V gene. The CDR3 runs 15 residues. V lost 6 bases, J lost 0 bases, and 6 bases stayed unmatched. Written as DNA, the CDR3 is TGTGCCAGCAGCCCAGGGGGCGGGATGAACACTGAAGCTTTCTTT. It is translated as CASSPGGGMNTEAFF.

The genes are TRBV3-1 (or the pseudogene TRBV3-2) and TRBJ2-1; 9 bases agree with TRBD2. Germline trimming cut 0 bases from V and 14 bases from J; bases unmatched to any gene: 2. This CDR3 spans 12 amino acids. Germline CDR1 reads LGHDT; CDR2 reads YNNKEL (reference sequence). CDR3 region: CASSQDSGGEFF. The CDR3 DNA sequence: TGTGCCAGCAGCCAAGATAGCGGGGGAGAGTTCTTC.